Detailed here is one TCR beta chain. The target antigen is unknown. Single viable CD3+CD4+CD8-CD45RO+ cells were sorted as the memory CD4+ T cells. Donors' CMV status reflects serum IgG against pp150, pp28, p38, p52. This entry comes from a study of memory CD4+ T cells and cytomegalovirus serostatus. Whole-study findings and limits: A US-trained random forest predicted CMV serostatus with median AUC approximately 0.9.

Using immunoSEQ multiplex PCR, the repertoire was profiled, and TCRdb retains in-frame clones only, with some absent. Among 50,000 to 65,000 clones listed, around 83% were seen once. Looked up from germline, CDR1 is MNHEY and CDR2 is SVGAGI. The CDR3 extends over 14 amino acids. V was pared by 5 bases and J by 2 bases, with 10 bases between. Material: memory CD4+ T cells from blood. J is TRBJ2-1 and V is TRBV6-5; D not resolved. The receptor comes from an adult in good health and CMV-seropositive. CDR3 loop: CASSTRGAYNEQFF. CDR3 nucleotides: TGTGCCAGCAGTACACGTGGGGCCTACAATGAGCAGTTCTTC.